A single sample is the source of the 26 T cell receptor beta chains below, sequenced in a study of blood T cell repertoires in COVID-19 (dated by TCRdb to the early 2020s). Library preparation used the immunoSEQ multiplex PCR assay. Drawn from immuneACCESS, this table holds only the in-frame rearrangements with V and J called that TCRdb kept. Clones are partly lost; checked studies trace under half to an unresolved V gene and leave the rest unexplained. The sample table lists a few hundred thousand clones, about 86% of them with a count of one. Clones ranked in the top ten supply approximately 9.3% of the sample. Specimen: PBMCs or T cells enriched from blood (not recorded which). All receptors come from a woman aged 45 to 65 who had recovered from COVID-19.

V is TRBV28 and J is TRBJ1-1; D is possibly TRBD1 (6 bases). V was shortened by 7 bases and J by 9 bases, with 12 bases between the two germline ends. The germline gives CDR1 MDHEN, CDR2 SYDVKM. The CDR3 loop spans 11 amino acids. The CDR3 DNA follows: TGTGCCAGCAACCTACAGGGCAAAGCTTTCTTT. Residues: CASNLQGKAFF.

Concerning this clone: At one end the junction does not follow the germline gene, possibly because of a read error. J is TRBJ1-1 and V is TRBV11-2; 7 positions match TRBD1. The length of the CDR3 is 16 residues. Germline values: CDR1 SGHAT, CDR2 FQNNGV. This CDR3 is CASSLDRVVLNTEAFF. DNA of the CDR3: TGTGCCAGCAGCCTAGACAGGGTGGTTTTGAACACTGAAGCTTTCTTT.

The chain recombines TRBV7-2 with TRBJ2-2, with D unclear. The CDR3 totals 15 residues. Germline V gives CDR1 SGHTA, CDR2 FQGNSA. Trimming took 1 base from V and 2 from J, leaving 8 bases between them. The CDR3 region is CASSLVPTNTGELFF. CDR3 coding DNA: TGTGCCAGCAGCTTAGTGCCGACTAACACCGGGGAGCTGTTTTTT.

The chain is built from TRBV9 and TRBJ1-1, with D unresolved. There are 13 residues in the CDR3. Germline CDR1 is SGDLS and CDR2 is YYNGEE. V lost 4 bases to trimming and J lost 0 bases, with 7 bases between them. The CDR3: CASSSRLNTEAFF. CDR3 nucleotides: TGTGCCAGCAGCTCGAGGTTGAACACTGAAGCTTTCTTT. Together with reference TRBV9 and TRBJ1-1, the CDR3 gives the full variable domain: DSGVTQTPKHLITATGQRVTLRCSPRSGDLSVYWYQQSLDQGLQFLIQYYNGEERAKGNILERFSAQQFPDLHSELNLSSLELGDSALYFCASSSRLNTEAFFGQGTRLTVV.

The rearrangement links TRBV11-3 to TRBJ1-1, with D unclear. This CDR3 comprises 13 residues. CDR1 and CDR2 (germline): SGHNT, YENEEA. V lost 0 bases and J lost 3, with 5 bases in between. The CDR3 DNA is TGTGCCAGCAGCTTAGACCGGGACACTGAAGCTTTCTTT. Protein: CASSLDRDTEAFF.

The rearrangement joins TRBV24-1 to TRBJ2-3; 14 bases fit TRBD2. The CDR3 has 17 residues. Trimming removed 2 bases from V and 7 bases from J; junction bases left unmatched: 7. Germline V lookup: CDR1 KGHDR, CDR2 SFDVKD. This chain's CDR3 is CATSDSPTSGGAYTQYF. CDR3 nucleotides: TGTGCCACCAGTGATTCGCCGACTAGCGGGGGGGCATATACGCAGTATTTT.

This clone was detected a few times. The chain has TRBV5-5 and TRBJ2-1; 13 positions agree with TRBD2. The germline V gene has CDR1 SGHKS and CDR2 YYEKEE (reference sequence). The V gene end was trimmed by 9 bases and the J gene end by 2 bases; junction bases not matched to a gene: 8. The CDR3 loop spans 16 amino acids. The CDR3 loop reads CATARLAGGTYNEQFF. The CDR3 DNA is TGTGCCACCGCTCGACTAGCGGGGGGCACCTACAATGAGCAGTTCTTC. Looking up the rest from reference TRBV5-5 and TRBJ2-1 gives the full variable domain: DAGVTQSPTHLIKTRGQQVTLRCSPISGHKSVSWYQQVLGQGPQFIFQYYEKEERGRGNFPDRFSARQFPNYSSELNVNALLLGDSALYLCATARLAGGTYNEQFFGPGTRLTVL.

The chain is built from TRBV13 and TRBJ2-3, with 9 bases matching TRBD2. CDR1 is PRHDT and CDR2 is FYEKMQ in the germline V gene (reference sequence). After removal of 4 bases from V and 4 bases from J, the junction contained 15 bases not matched to a gene. The CDR3 loop spans 18 amino acids. The CDR3 bases are TGTGCCAGCAGCTCCAGAGCGGGGGGAAAATTAACCGCAGATACGCAGTATTTT. It codes for CASSSRAGGKLTADTQYF.

The chain employs TRBV2 and TRBJ2-3; D unclear. CDR3 size: 16 residues. Germline CDR1 reads SNHLY; CDR2 reads FYNNEI. V lost 1 base to trimming and J lost 3 bases, with 14 bases between them. In DNA form, the CDR3 reads TGTGCCAGCAGTGAAGGAGGTGATTGGATTACAGATACGCAGTATTTT. It yields the protein CASSEGGDWITDTQYF.

This chain joins TRBV3-1 (or the pseudogene TRBV3-2) and TRBJ1-5; no definite D call. Trimming shortened V by 1 base and J by 3 bases, and 10 bases separated the two germline ends. CDR3 length: 15 amino acids. Germline assignment: CDR1 LGHDT and CDR2 YNNKEL (reference sequence). This chain's CDR3 is CASSQGSGFNQPQHF. The CDR3 DNA reads as TGTGCCAGCAGCCAAGGCAGCGGTTTCAATCAGCCCCAGCATTTT.

This chain links TRBV3-1 (or the pseudogene TRBV3-2) with TRBJ1-2; TRBD1 agrees at 7 bases. Unmatched junction bases numbered 12, after V lost 10 bases and J lost 4 bases. Per the germline V gene, CDR1 is LGHDT and CDR2 is YNNKEL (reference sequence). The CDR3 is 14 residues long. CDR3 loop: CATRPRQGAYGYTF. The CDR3 DNA follows: TGTGCCACCCGTCCGAGACAGGGCGCCTATGGCTACACCTTC.

V gene TRBV2 combines with J gene TRBJ1-4; 9 positions agree with TRBD1. CDR3 size: 18 residues. Germline V gene sequence: CDR1 SNHLY, CDR2 FYNNEI. V lost 5 bases and J lost 0; bases outside the gene matches: 10. CDR3 sequence (DNA): TGTGCCAGCAGTCCTTTTGGGACAGGGACCGCAACTAATGAAAAACTGTTTTTT. Its protein is CASSPFGTGTATNEKLFF.

This chain links TRBV5-1 with TRBJ2-3; D call uncertain. CDR1 is SGHRS, CDR2 YFSETQ, per germline. V lost 0 bases and J lost 2, with 7 bases in between. The CDR3 is 14 amino acids. The CDR3 loop is CASSLGSYTDTQYF. CDR3 DNA: TGCGCCAGCAGCTTGGGGTCCTACACAGATACGCAGTATTTT.

CDR3 sequence: CASSVGLAVLYEQYF. CDR3 nucleotide sequence: TGTGCCAGCAGCGTCGGACTAGCGGTACTCTACGAGCAGTACTTC. This chain connects TRBV7-2 to TRBJ2-7; TRBD2 agrees at 10 bases. The germline CDR1 and CDR2 sequences are SGHTA and FQGNSA. The CDR3 sequence is 15 residues long. V was clipped by 5 bases and J by 3 bases; unmatched bases: 7.

The rearrangement uses TRBV29-1 and TRBJ1-2; D is ambiguous. V gave up 0 bases and J gave up 4 bases, with 12 bases separating them. Germline V gives CDR1 SQVTM, CDR2 ANQGSEA. CDR3 length: 14 amino acids. The CDR3 nucleotides are TGCAGCGTTGAAGATGTTGGGCAGCCCTATGGCTACACCTTC. Protein product: CSVEDVGQPYGYTF.

This chain joins TRBV5-6 and TRBJ1-1; no firm D call. The CDR3 has 14 residues. Germline V lookup: CDR1 SGHDT, CDR2 YYEEEE. V lost 4 bases to trimming and J lost 8 bases, with 18 bases between them. CDR3 region: CASSLSGGPDEAFF. The CDR3 DNA is TGTGCCAGCAGCCTGAGCGGCGGGCCGGACGAAGCTTTCTTT.

CDR3 nucleotides: TGCGCCAGCCATCGCCAGGGGGTAAGGGCCAATGGCTACACCTTC. This sequence encodes CASHRQGVRANGYTF. The V call is TRBV10-1, the J call TRBJ1-2; 7 bases line up with TRBD1. V was pared by 8 bases and J by 6 bases, with 15 bases of the junction left unmatched. This CDR3 has 15 residues. The germline V gene has CDR1 WNHNN and CDR2 SYGVQD (reference sequence).

The chain uses TRBV7-9 and TRBJ1-2; D is uncertain. CDR1 is SEHNR and CDR2 is FQNEAQ in the germline V gene (reference sequence). This CDR3 comprises 14 residues. Between the trimmed V and J ends, which lost 3 bases and 8 bases, there was a span of 16 bases. CDR3 protein: CASSLDSGVRGYTF. Here the CDR3 DNA reads TGTGCCAGCAGCTTGGATTCCGGGGTTCGCGGCTACACCTTC.

The V gene is TRBV3-1 (or the pseudogene TRBV3-2), the J gene TRBJ1-1, with 8 bases identical to TRBD1. V shed 2 bases and J 4 bases; nucleotides not matched to a gene: 9. Germline V gene data show CDR1 as LGHDT and CDR2 as YNNKEL (reference sequence). The CDR3 runs to 16 residues. In nucleotides, the CDR3 is TGTGCCAGCAGCCAACTTCAGGGGGCGAGGGGCACTGAAGCTTTCTTT. Translated, it gives CASSQLQGARGTEAFF.

The V gene is TRBV7-9, the J gene TRBJ2-2, with D possibly matching TRBD2 (6 bases). CDR1 SEHNR and CDR2 FQNEAQ come from the germline V gene (reference sequence). Trimming cost V 11 bases and J 6 bases, with 10 bases left between them. CDR3 length: 11 residues. CDR3 sequence: CAGGGAGELFF. CDR3 DNA sequence: TGTGCCGGCGGCGGGGCCGGGGAGCTGTTTTTT.

The chain combines TRBV6-5 with TRBJ2-7, with D possibly TRBD1 on 6 matching bases. The CDR3 is 13 residues long. The germline V gene encodes CDR1 MNHEY and CDR2 SVGAGI. V lost 6 bases and J lost 4, with 13 bases in between. The DNA of the CDR3 is TGTGCCAGCAGCGTCAGGGGACCGTACGAGCAGTACTTC. Encoded protein: CASSVRGPYEQYF.

The V call is TRBV5-1, the J call TRBJ2-5; TRBD2 matches at 11 bases. With V trimmed by 10 bases and J by 1 base, 6 bases remained unmatched. The length of the CDR3 is 14 residues. The germline V gene encodes CDR1 SGHRS and CDR2 YFSETQ. The CDR3 region has the DNA TGCGCCTGCGGACTAGCGGGCACCCAAGAGACCCAGTACTTC. The encoded protein is CACGLAGTQETQYF.

This chain links TRBV6-5 with TRBJ2-5; TRBD2 aligns across 7 bases. The CDR3 covers 14 residues. With 6 bases clipped from V and 5 bases from J, the junction kept 9 bases outside the gene matches. Germline loops: CDR1 MNHEY, CDR2 SVGAGI. CDR3 sequence (DNA): TGTGCCAGCAGAGCACCGGGGGGAGCGGAGACCCAGTACTTC. Its protein is CASRAPGGAETQYF.

This clone was seen only once. Other DNA variants within this sample encode the same CDR3. The V and J genes are TRBV2 and TRBJ1-2; weak D call: TRBD1 (6 bases). Per the germline V gene, CDR1 is SNHLY and CDR2 is FYNNEI. The length of the CDR3 is 12 residues. V gave up 2 bases and J gave up 5 bases, with 6 bases separating them. The CDR3 DNA sequence: TGTGCCAGCAGTGAACAGGGGTATGGCTACACCTTC. Translated: CASSEQGYGYTF.

V is TRBV28 and J is TRBJ2-3; TRBD2 matches 7 bases. The CDR3 is 15 amino acids. V dropped 5 bases and J dropped 3; count of bases not matched to a gene: 8. The germline V gene encodes CDR1 MDHEN and CDR2 SYDVKM. As DNA, the CDR3 is TGTGCCAGCAGTGCCCGACTAGCCCGGACAGATACGCAGTATTTT. It yields the protein CASSARLARTDTQYF.

The rearrangement links TRBV30 to TRBJ1-1, with D possibly matching TRBD1 (6 bases). Trimming shortened V by 4 bases and J by 8 bases, and 14 bases separated the two germline ends. This CDR3 spans 12 amino acids. Germline lookup yields CDR1 GTSNPN and CDR2 SVGIG (reference sequence). The CDR3 DNA reads as TGTGCCTGGACTCGAGGGGGGGGCGAAGCTTTCTTT. This gives the protein CAWTRGGGEAFF.